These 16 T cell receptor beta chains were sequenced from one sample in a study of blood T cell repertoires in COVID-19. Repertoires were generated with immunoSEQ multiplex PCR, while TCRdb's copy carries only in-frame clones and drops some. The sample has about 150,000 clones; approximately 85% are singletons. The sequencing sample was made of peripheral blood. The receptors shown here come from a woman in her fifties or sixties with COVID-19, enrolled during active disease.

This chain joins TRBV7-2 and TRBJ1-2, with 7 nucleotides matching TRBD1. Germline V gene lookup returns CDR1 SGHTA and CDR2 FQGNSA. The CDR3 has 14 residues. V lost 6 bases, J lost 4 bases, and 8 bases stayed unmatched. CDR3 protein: CASSSGQDRYGYTF. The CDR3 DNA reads TGTGCCAGCAGTTCCGGACAGGATCGCTATGGCTACACCTTC.

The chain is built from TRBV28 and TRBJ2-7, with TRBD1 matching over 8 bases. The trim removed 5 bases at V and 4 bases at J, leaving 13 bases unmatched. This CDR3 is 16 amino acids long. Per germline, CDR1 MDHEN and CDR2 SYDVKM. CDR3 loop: CASSRSDREASYEQYF. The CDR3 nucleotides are TGTGCCAGCAGTAGATCGGACAGGGAGGCTTCGTACGAGCAGTACTTC.

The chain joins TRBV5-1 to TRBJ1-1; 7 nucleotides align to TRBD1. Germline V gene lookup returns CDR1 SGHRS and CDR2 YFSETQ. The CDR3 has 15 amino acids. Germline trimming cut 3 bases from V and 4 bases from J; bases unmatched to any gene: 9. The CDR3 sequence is CASSSNWDSSTEAFF. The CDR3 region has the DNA TGCGCCAGCAGCTCCAACTGGGACAGTTCCACTGAAGCTTTCTTT. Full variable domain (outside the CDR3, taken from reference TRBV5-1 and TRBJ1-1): KAGVTQTPRYLIKTRGQQVTLSCSPISGHRSVSWYQQTPGQGLQFLFEYFSETQRNKGNFPGRFSGRQFSNSRSEMNVSTLELGDSALYLCASSSNWDSSTEAFFGQGTRLTVV.

CDR3 residues: CAWTKTGGSYEQYF. The CDR3 nucleotides read TGTGCCTGGACAAAGACAGGAGGCTCCTACGAGCAGTACTTC. This chain joins TRBV30 and TRBJ2-7; D perhaps matches TRBD1 (6 bases). Germline loops: CDR1 GTSNPN, CDR2 SVGIG (reference sequence). V was shortened by 4 bases and J by 0 bases, with 13 bases between the two germline ends. This CDR3 has 14 amino acids.

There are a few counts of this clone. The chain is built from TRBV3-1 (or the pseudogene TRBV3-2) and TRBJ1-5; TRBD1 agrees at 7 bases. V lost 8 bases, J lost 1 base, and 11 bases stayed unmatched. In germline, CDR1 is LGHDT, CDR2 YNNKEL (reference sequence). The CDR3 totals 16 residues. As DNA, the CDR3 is TGTGCCAGCGCCCAGGGGGGCCCCTTCAGCAATCAGCCCCAGCATTTT. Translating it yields CASAQGGPFSNQPQHF.

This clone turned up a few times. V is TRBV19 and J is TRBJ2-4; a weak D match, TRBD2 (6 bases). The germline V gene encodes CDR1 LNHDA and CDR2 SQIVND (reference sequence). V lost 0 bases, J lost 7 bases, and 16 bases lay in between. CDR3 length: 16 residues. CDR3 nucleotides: TGTGCCAGTAGTATAGAGCTTTCGATGGAGGGGAACATTCAGTACTTC. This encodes CASSIELSMEGNIQYF. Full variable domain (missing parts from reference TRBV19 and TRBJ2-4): DGGITQSPKYLFRKEGQNVTLSCEQNLNHDAMYWYRQDPGQGLRLIYYSQIVNDFQKGDIAEGYSVSREKKESFPLTVTSAQKNPTAFYLCASSIELSMEGNIQYFGAGTRLSVL.

CDR3 sequence (DNA): TGTGCCAGCAGTTCCACGACAGGGAACACTGAAGCTTTCTTT. This sequence encodes CASSSTTGNTEAFF. The rearrangement uses TRBV6-5 and TRBJ1-1, with D perhaps matching TRBD1 (6 bases). Per the germline V gene, CDR1 is MNHEY and CDR2 is SVGAGI. CDR3 length equals 14 residues. V lost 4 bases, J lost 1 base, and 10 bases lay in between.

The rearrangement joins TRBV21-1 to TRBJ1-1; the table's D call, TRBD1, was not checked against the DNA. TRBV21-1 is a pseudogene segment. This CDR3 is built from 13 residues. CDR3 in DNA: TGTGCCAGCAGCCCGGGACAGGCCTCTGAAGCTTTCTTT. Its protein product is CASSPGQASEAFF.

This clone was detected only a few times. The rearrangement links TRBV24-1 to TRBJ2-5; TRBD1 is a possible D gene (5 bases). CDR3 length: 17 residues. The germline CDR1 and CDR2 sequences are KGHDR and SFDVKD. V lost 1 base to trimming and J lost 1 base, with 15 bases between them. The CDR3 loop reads CATSDFGAGLTQETQYF. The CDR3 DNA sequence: TGTGCCACCAGTGATTTTGGGGCAGGGCTGACCCAAGAGACCCAGTACTTC.

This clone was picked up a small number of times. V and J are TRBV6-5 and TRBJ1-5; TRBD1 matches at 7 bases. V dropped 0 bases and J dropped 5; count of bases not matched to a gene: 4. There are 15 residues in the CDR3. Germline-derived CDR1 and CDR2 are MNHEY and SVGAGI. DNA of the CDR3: TGTGCCAGCAGTTACTCGCCTGACAGGGATCAGCCCCAGCATTTT. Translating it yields CASSYSPDRDQPQHF.

The CDR3 DNA reads as TGTGCCAGTAGTATCTATTGGACAGGGAACACTGAAGCTTTCTTT. Translation: CASSIYWTGNTEAFF. The rearrangement links TRBV19 to TRBJ1-1; 7 positions agree with TRBD1. This CDR3 has 15 amino acids. V dropped 3 bases and J dropped 1; count of bases not matched to a gene: 5. Germline V CDR1 and CDR2: LNHDA, SQIVND (reference sequence).

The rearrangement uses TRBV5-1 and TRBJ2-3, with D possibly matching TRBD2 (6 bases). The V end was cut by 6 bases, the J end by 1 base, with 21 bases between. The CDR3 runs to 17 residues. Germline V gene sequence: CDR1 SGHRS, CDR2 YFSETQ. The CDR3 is CASTPTIGGSGTDTQYF. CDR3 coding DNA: TGCGCCAGCACGCCCACGATCGGGGGATCTGGCACAGATACGCAGTATTTT.

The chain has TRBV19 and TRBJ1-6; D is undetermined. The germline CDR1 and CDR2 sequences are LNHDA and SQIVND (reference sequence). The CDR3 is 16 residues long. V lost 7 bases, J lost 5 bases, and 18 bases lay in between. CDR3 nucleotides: TGTGCCAGTACACGGGTCCTCGCGACGCATAATTCACCCCTCCACTTT. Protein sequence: CASTRVLATHNSPLHF.

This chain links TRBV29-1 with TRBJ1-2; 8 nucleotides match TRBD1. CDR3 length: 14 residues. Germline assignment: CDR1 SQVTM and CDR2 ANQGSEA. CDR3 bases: TGCAGTTCCTCAAGGGGACAGGCTAACTATGGCTACACCTTC. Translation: CSSSRGQANYGYTF.

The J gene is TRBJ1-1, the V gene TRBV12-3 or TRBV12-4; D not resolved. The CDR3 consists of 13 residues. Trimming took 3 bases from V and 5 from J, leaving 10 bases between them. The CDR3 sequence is CASSFGVGTEAFF. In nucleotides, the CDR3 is TGTGCCAGCAGTTTCGGGGTTGGGACTGAAGCTTTCTTT.

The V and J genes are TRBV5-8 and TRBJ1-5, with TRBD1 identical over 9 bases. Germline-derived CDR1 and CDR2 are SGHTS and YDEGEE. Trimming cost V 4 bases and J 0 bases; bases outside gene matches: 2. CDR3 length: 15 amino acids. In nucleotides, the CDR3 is TGTGCCAGCAGCCTGACAGGGGGTAGCAATCAGCCCCAGCATTTT. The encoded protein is CASSLTGGSNQPQHF.